This T cell receptor (beta chain) comes out of a study of cytomegalovirus exposure and HLA in healthy donors. The study ran its PCR with 60 Vbeta and 13 Jbeta primers. The table came from immunoSEQ multiplex PCR; TCRdb's copy has only in-frame clones and leaves some out. The repertoire holds approximately 140,000 clones, with 70% to 80% as singletons. Note on this clone: Its antigen is undetermined.

Study-wide points: The study labeled fewer than 200 TCR beta chains cytomegalovirus-associated.

Germline assignment: CDR1 MRHNA and CDR2 SNTAGT. This CDR3 contains 16 residues. After removal of 5 bases from V and 0 bases from J, the junction contained 7 bases not matched to a gene. The sequencing input was PBMCs. The sequence was obtained from a human donor in good health. V usage is TRBV6-4 and J usage is TRBJ2-1; 7 positions match TRBD1. This CDR3 reads CASSPGQLSSYNEQFF. The CDR3 DNA is TGTGCCAGCAGTCCGGGACAGCTGAGCTCCTACAATGAGCAGTTCTTC.